This TCR beta chain was recorded in a study of T-cell memory formation after mild COVID-19. Study as a whole: Largely donor-specific TCR clusters were found.

The germline V and J ends were trimmed by 10 bases and 0 bases, with 18 bases remaining between them. CDR3 length: 15 residues. This clonotype showed up just a few times. Antigen specificity is unknown. TCRdb called the 5' RACE reads again in MiXCR, with one record for every CDR3 protein. The data show more than 450,000 distinct CDR3 sequences, around 17% seen once. Study-level points and caveats: CD4/CD8 balance characterized clones contracting day 15 to 85, and CD4+ skew characterized later expanders. Contracting CD4+ clones sat mainly in CM and EM; CD8+ in EMRA.

Source material: PBMCs or a T cell subset sorted from them (not recorded which). This sequence joins TRBV12-3 or TRBV12-4 and TRBJ1-1; tentative D call: TRBD1 (6 bases). This TCR came from an adult woman who had mild COVID-19 (a few samples of this study predate the infection). Cell type and time point are not known. The CDR3 here is CATQDAGAMNTEAFF. For the CDR3, the DNA is TGTGCCACCCAGGATGCAGGGGCTATGAACACTGAAGCTTTCTTT.